The present TCR beta chain was sequenced within a study of graft-versus-host responses after intestinal transplantation (dated by TCRdb to about 2021). Background for the entire study: Multivisceral, liver-intestinal, or isolated intestinal transplants were received by the recipients. All recipients received anti-thymocyte globulin induction followed by maintenance tacrolimus and steroids for approximately 3 years. Graft-versus-host and host-versus-graft alloreactive T cell clones were tracked in the graft, circulation and bone marrow after intestinal transplantation using bulk TCR-beta CDR3 sequencing. To identify alloreactive clones, pre-transplant mixed lymphocyte reaction products were sequenced and then compared with unstimulated pre-transplant donor and recipient T cells. A cohort of 24 intestinal transplant recipients, including one retransplant, was enrolled, and a few patients lacking pretransplant specimens were excluded. A peak of at least 4% donor T cells among recipient peripheral blood mononuclear cells was the definition used for donor T cell macrochimerism. Rather than going through the commercial service, samples from a few later patients were sequenced in-house on an Illumina MiSeq and processed with MiXCR.

About this clone itself: Its antigen is not yet known. Base qualities are not provided; no much larger clone lies one nucleotide away.

The investigation overall reported the following: The relatively low number and heterogeneity of intestinal transplant patients limited the conclusions. High GvH to HvG T cell clonal ratios were observed in the allografts of patients with donor T cell macrochimerism. GvH clones were detected in recipient bone marrow, and some of these GvH clones were observed earlier in ileal mucosa or blood, consistent with an intestinal mucosal origin. Early after transplant, peak levels of circulating GvH clones were associated with declines in HvG clones.

The CDR3 contains 17 residues, cysteine and phenylalanine counted. The DNA shown is the 51-base CDR3, in frame from base 1. The germline V gene specifies MRHNA as CDR1 and SNTAGT as CDR2. Trimming accounts for 6 bases at V and 3 bases at J, while the number of junction bases matched to no gene is 13. Blood samples were collected up to 4 times in the first month after transplant and then at least monthly when available. The library was made by the immunoSEQ multiplex PCR assay. High-throughput TCR-beta CDR3 sequencing of genomic DNA from most patients was performed by Adaptive Biotechnologies. The paper's processing steps were these. TCR sequencing data for some 19 patients were retrieved from Adaptive's ImmunoSEQ software; a few other patients were processed with MiXCR and VDJtools. CDR3 nucleotide sequences shared between donor and recipient were removed because their origin could not be assigned. At least 2-fold expansion over unstimulated cells and a minimum CFSE-low frequency of 0.002% (template counts) or 0.001% (read counts) were required for clones to be classified as alloreactive. Mappable clones were those detected in sequenced pre-transplant spleen, lymph node, or MLR CFSE-low populations of the donor or recipient. The cumulative frequency of alloreactive clones was calculated as a percentage of all sequences, weighted by copy number. In its TCRdb copy, this immuneACCESS table keeps in-frame sequences only and misses some clones. Where compared with another copy, unresolved V genes explain less than half of these, and the others have no known cause. Clone size and the V and J calls come from that table; the DNA yielded D and trimming. Here the sample has about 45,000 clones; roughly 91% occur a single time. 3.5% to 5% of the sample belongs to the ten largest clones.

The TCR comes from a human patient who received an intestinal transplant, so some T cells may come from the graft donor. Recombination linked TRBV6-4 to TRBJ2-1; a stretch of 8 junction bases matches TRBD1. The sample here was PBMCs, taken 524 days after transplant. Read as DNA, the sequence is TGTGCCAGCAGATTTACACAGGGGGAAAGAGGCTACAATGAGCAGTTCTTC. This translates into CASRFTQGERGYNEQFF.